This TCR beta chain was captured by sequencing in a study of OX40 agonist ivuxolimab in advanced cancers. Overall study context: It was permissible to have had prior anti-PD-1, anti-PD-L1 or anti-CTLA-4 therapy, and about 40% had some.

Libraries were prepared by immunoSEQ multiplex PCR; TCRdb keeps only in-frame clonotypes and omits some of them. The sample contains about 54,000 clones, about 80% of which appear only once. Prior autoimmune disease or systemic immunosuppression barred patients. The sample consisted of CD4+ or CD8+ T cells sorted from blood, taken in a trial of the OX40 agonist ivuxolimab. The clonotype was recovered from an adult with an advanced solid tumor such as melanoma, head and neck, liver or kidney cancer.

The CDR3 DNA follows: TGTGCCAGCAGCTTTGGGCTTTCAGAGACCCAGTACTTC. Translating it yields CASSFGLSETQYF. This chain joins TRBV5-5 and TRBJ2-5; no reliable D call. V lost 2 bases to trimming and J lost 4 bases, with 9 bases between them. This CDR3 has 13 amino acids. Germline V gene lookup returns CDR1 SGHKS and CDR2 YYEKEE (reference sequence).